Each of the 29 T cell receptor beta chains below was sequenced from the same sample in a study of beta chain features in type 1 diabetes. Expressed TCRB transcripts were sequenced, since all the RNA that had been isolated was reverse transcribed. TCRdb's table, derived via immunoSEQ multiplex PCR, lists solely in-frame clones and lacks some. The sample has a few hundred thousand clones, more than 12% seen once. The sequencing sample was made of naive CD4+ T cells from blood. The source of these receptors is a woman aged 18-29 years in good health.

As regards this clone: An end of the junction does not agree with germline; a read error may underlie this. The chain combines TRBV28 with TRBJ2-7; 8 bases line up with TRBD2. Germline V gene sequence: CDR1 MDHEN, CDR2 SYDVKM. The CDR3 consists of 14 residues. Here the CDR3 reads CASRSGGGSHEQYF. CDR3 coding DNA: TGTGCCAGCAGATCCGGGGGGGGCTCCCACGAGCAGTACTTC.

This clone was counted only a few times. This rearrangement joins TRBV15 to TRBJ2-1, with D hard to call. Germline assignment: CDR1 LNHNV and CDR2 YYDKDF (reference sequence). The CDR3 is made up of 13 amino acids. The germline V and J ends were trimmed by 5 bases and 2 bases, with 7 bases remaining between them. CDR3 sequence: CATSRRTYNEQFF. Written as DNA, the CDR3 is TGTGCCACCAGCCGTCGTACCTACAATGAGCAGTTCTTC. Together with reference TRBV15 and TRBJ2-1, the CDR3 gives the full variable domain: DAMVIQNPRYQVTQFGKPVTLSCSQTLNHNVMYWYQQKSSQAPKLLFHYYDKDFNNEADTPDNFQSRRPNTSFCFLDIRSPGLGDTAMYLCATSRRTYNEQFFGPGTRLTVL.

The chain employs TRBV4-3 and TRBJ2-1, with D possibly TRBD1 on 5 matching bases. CDR1 is LGHNA, CDR2 YSLEER, per germline. The V end lost 0 bases, the J end lost 3 bases, and 18 bases lay between the germline ends. This CDR3 comprises 18 residues. CDR3 DNA sequence: TGCGCCAGCAGCCAAGATTATACGGGCAGGGCGTTCTACAATGAGCAGTTCTTC. Translation: CASSQDYTGRAFYNEQFF.

V and J are TRBV5-1 and TRBJ2-5; 12 positions agree with TRBD2. Looked up from germline, CDR1 is SGHRS and CDR2 is YFSETQ. The CDR3 has 16 amino acids. Trimming took 5 bases from V and 4 from J; bases not matched to a gene: 9. The CDR3 region is CASSLTSGSPLETQYF. In DNA, the CDR3 is TGCGCCAGCAGTCTGACTAGCGGGAGTCCGTTAGAGACCCAGTACTTC.

The chain has TRBV10-2 and TRBJ2-3; the match to TRBD2 covers 9 bases. V shed 6 bases, J shed 2 bases, and the junction held 9 bases outside the gene matches. This CDR3 is built from 16 residues. Germline CDR1 reads WSHSY; CDR2 reads SAAADI. The DNA of the CDR3 is TGCGCCAGCAGGGCGGTAGCGGGAGCCTACACAGATACGCAGTATTTT. Its translation: CASRAVAGAYTDTQYF.

This clone was counted only a few times. The rearrangement joins TRBV18 to TRBJ2-3; TRBD2 matches at 8 bases. The ends lost 3 bases at V and 6 bases at J; junction bases unmatched: 8. This CDR3 contains 15 residues. Germline values: CDR1 KGHSH, CDR2 LQKENI. The CDR3 spells CASSPRTSPQDTQYF. CDR3 DNA: TGTGCCAGCTCACCGAGGACTAGCCCACAGGATACGCAGTATTTT.

V is TRBV7-9 and J is TRBJ2-6, with 10 positions matching TRBD1. CDR1 is SEHNR and CDR2 is FQNEAQ in the germline V gene (reference sequence). The length of the CDR3 is 19 residues. V lost 5 bases and J lost 1; bases outside the gene matches: 11. CDR3 sequence (DNA): TGTGCCAGCAGCCCTTTGCCGGGACAGGGGCGATCTGGGGCCAACGTCCTGACTTTC. Translated: CASSPLPGQGRSGANVLTF.

This clone was seen a handful of times. Here the CDR3 DNA reads TGTGCCAGCAGCGTTCTAGCGGGAGGTGGCGAGCAGTACTTC. This sequence encodes CASSVLAGGGEQYF. The gene calls are TRBV9 and TRBJ2-7; TRBD2 matches 11 bases. The CDR3 has 14 residues. CDR1 and CDR2 (germline): SGDLS, YYNGEE. The ends lost 2 bases at V and 6 bases at J; junction bases unmatched: 4.

This clone showed up just a few times. This rearrangement joins TRBV30 to TRBJ2-1, with D tentatively TRBD2 (5 bases). This CDR3 is built from 16 residues. Trimming took off 4 bases at V and 1 base at J, with 17 bases between the two ends. CDR1 is GTSNPN and CDR2 is SVGIG in the germline V gene (reference sequence). As DNA, the CDR3 is TGTGCCTGGAAAACTACTAGGGCAAAGTCCTACAATGAGCAGTTCTTC. Translating it yields CAWKTTRAKSYNEQFF.

The sample holds a few counts of this clone. The rearrangement links TRBV4-1 to TRBJ2-4; no clear D gene. The CDR3 is 18 amino acids. Trimming cost V 0 bases and J 2 bases, with 17 bases left between them. Germline assignment: CDR1 MGHRA and CDR2 YSYEKL. CDR3 amino acids: CASSQDGHSPAPKNIQYF. The CDR3 nucleotides are TGCGCCAGCAGCCAAGATGGCCACAGCCCGGCGCCCAAAAACATTCAGTACTTC.

The chain combines TRBV27 with TRBJ1-1; tentative D call: TRBD1 (6 bases). The ends were cut back, 9 bases at V and 8 bases at J, with 19 bases in the middle. The CDR3 covers 13 residues. The V gene's germline CDR1 is MNHEY and CDR2 SMNVEV (reference sequence). CDR3: CASKVPVQGEAFF. CDR3 nucleotide sequence: TGTGCCAGTAAGGTACCGGTACAGGGAGAAGCTTTCTTT.

There are a few counts of this clone. The V call is TRBV29-1, the J call TRBJ2-7; possibly TRBD1 for D (5 bases). Germline loops: CDR1 SQVTM, CDR2 ANQGSEA. CDR3 size: 13 residues. V dropped 7 bases and J dropped 4 bases, with 17 bases sitting between them. CDR3 loop: CSATGRSTYEQYF. Here the CDR3 DNA reads TGCAGCGCAACAGGAAGATCAACGTACGAGCAGTACTTC.

As to this clone: The identical CDR3 is also encoded by other nucleotide sequences in the sample. The chain recombines TRBV18 with TRBJ2-3; perhaps TRBD2 as D (6 bases). Germline lookup yields CDR1 KGHSH and CDR2 LQKENI. Trimming took off 0 bases at V and 1 base at J, with 8 bases between the two ends. The CDR3 contains 15 residues. As DNA, the CDR3 is TGTGCCAGCTCACCACCGACGGGGGGCACAGATACGCAGTATTTT. Its translation is CASSPPTGGTDTQYF.

J is TRBJ2-3 and V is TRBV5-1; D not certain. From germline, CDR1 is SGHRS and CDR2 YFSETQ. Trimming took off 0 bases at V and 11 bases at J, with 7 bases between the two ends. This CDR3 spans 11 amino acids. CDR3 bases: TGCGCCAGCAGCTTGGAAGCGAAGCAGTATTTT. Translating it yields CASSLEAKQYF.

This clone was recorded a few times. The CDR3 DNA reads TGCGCCAGCAGCCAAGTTAGTGGACTAAGGGATACGCAGTATTTT. This codes for CASSQVSGLRDTQYF. J is TRBJ2-3 and V is TRBV4-1; TRBD2 might be the D (6 bases). From germline, CDR1 is MGHRA and CDR2 YSYEKL. Between the trimmed V and J ends, which lost 1 base and 6 bases, there was a span of 14 bases. CDR3 length equals 15 residues.

The sample holds a few counts of this clone. The V call is TRBV6-5, the J call TRBJ2-7; TRBD2 aligns across 13 bases. The trim removed 8 bases at V and 6 bases at J, leaving 4 bases unmatched. CDR3 length equals 13 residues. Germline loops: CDR1 MNHEY, CDR2 SVGAGI. As DNA, the CDR3 is TGTGCCAGCGAGGGACTAGCGGGACGCGAGCAGTACTTC. It codes for CASEGLAGREQYF.

The chain uses TRBV6-5 and TRBJ2-7; TRBD2 aligns across 12 bases. V shed 4 bases, J shed 3 bases, and the junction held 1 base outside the gene matches. Germline CDR1 is MNHEY and CDR2 is SVGAGI. The CDR3 contains 14 residues. This CDR3 reads CASSSTSGSYEQYF. The CDR3 DNA reads TGTGCCAGCAGTTCGACTAGCGGGAGCTACGAGCAGTACTTC.

This clone was detected only a few times. This chain connects TRBV28 to TRBJ2-5, with D maybe TRBD2 (6 bases). CDR1 is MDHEN and CDR2 is SYDVKM in the germline V gene. The CDR3 loop spans 13 amino acids. V gave up 5 bases and J gave up 5 bases, with 12 bases separating them. In nucleotides, the CDR3 is TGTGCCAGCAGTACGGACTACCCGGAGACCCAGTACTTC. Protein sequence: CASSTDYPETQYF.

This chain connects TRBV7-8 to TRBJ1-5; 9 bases agree with TRBD1. Germline V gene data show CDR1 as SGHVS and CDR2 as FQNEAQ. V shed 5 bases, J shed 9 bases, and the junction held 17 bases outside the gene matches. This CDR3 is 17 amino acids long. CDR3: CASSLRQGVDGGRPQHF. The CDR3 coding sequence is TGTGCCAGCAGCCTCAGACAGGGGGTCGACGGCGGTCGGCCCCAGCATTTT.

The chain recombines TRBV29-1 with TRBJ2-1; no definite D call. V dropped 7 bases and J dropped 0 bases, with 19 bases sitting between them. CDR1 and CDR2 (germline): SQVTM, ANQGSEA. This CDR3 has 16 amino acids. This CDR3 is CSARVVAASSYNEQFF. CDR3 nucleotide sequence: TGCAGCGCCCGGGTTGTGGCAGCCAGCTCCTACAATGAGCAGTTCTTC.

The genes are TRBV5-6 and TRBJ1-2, with 7 bases identical to TRBD1. V dropped 0 bases and J dropped 4; count of bases not matched to a gene: 6. There are 15 residues in the CDR3. Germline CDR1 reads SGHDT; CDR2 reads YYEEEE. The chain's CDR3 is CASSLADRALYGYTF. The CDR3 DNA reads TGTGCCAGCAGCTTGGCTGACAGGGCCCTCTATGGCTACACCTTC.

J is TRBJ1-6 and V is TRBV4-3; weak D call: TRBD1 (6 bases). Germline CDR1 is LGHNA and CDR2 is YSLEER. V dropped 5 bases and J dropped 10 bases, with 15 bases sitting between them. The CDR3 totals 14 residues. The CDR3 DNA sequence: TGCGCCAGCAGCTTAACAGGGCCTAGGTCACCCCTCCACTTT. It specifies CASSLTGPRSPLHF.

The chain is built from TRBV30 and TRBJ1-4; 8 nucleotides align to TRBD1. The CDR3 length is 15 residues. After removal of 4 bases from V and 3 bases from J, the junction contained 7 bases not matched to a gene. Germline V gene sequence: CDR1 GTSNPN, CDR2 SVGIG (reference sequence). The CDR3 loop is CAWKQGAGSNEKLFF. The CDR3 DNA reads as TGTGCCTGGAAGCAGGGGGCGGGTTCTAATGAAAAACTGTTTTTT.

This clone turned up a few times. V usage is TRBV5-1 and J usage is TRBJ2-2; 9 bases map to TRBD2. CDR3 length: 18 residues. V trimming: 7 bases; J trimming: 1 base; junction bases outside the gene matches: 14. Germline values: CDR1 SGHRS, CDR2 YFSETQ. DNA for the CDR3: TGCGCCAGCGTTCTAATCGCGGGAGGGCCTGGGAACACCGGGGAGCTGTTTTTT. Translation: CASVLIAGGPGNTGELFF.

Only a few counts were recorded for this clone. The chain combines TRBV28 with TRBJ2-3; D ambiguous. This CDR3 region has 12 residues. Deletions cut 4 bases from V and 6 bases from J, with 8 bases between. CDR1 and CDR2 (germline): MDHEN, SYDVKM. CDR3: CASSSPTDTQYF. For the CDR3, the DNA is TGTGCCAGCAGTTCCCCTACTGATACGCAGTATTTT. Together with reference TRBV28 and TRBJ2-3, the CDR3 gives the full variable domain: DVKVTQSSRYLVKRTGEKVFLECVQDMDHENMFWYRQDPGLGLRLIYFSYDVKMKEKGDIPEGYSVSREKKERFSLILESASTNQTSMYLCASSSPTDTQYFGPGTRLTVL.

The chain has TRBV19 and TRBJ2-6; 10 bases match TRBD1. V shed 4 bases and J 2 bases; nucleotides not matched to a gene: 8. The CDR3 loop spans 18 amino acids. Germline CDR1 is LNHDA and CDR2 is SQIVND (reference sequence). CDR3 residues: CASSTGTGDPAGANVLTF. Here the CDR3 DNA reads TGTGCCAGTAGTACTGGGACAGGGGACCCCGCTGGGGCCAACGTCCTGACTTTC.

This clone has just a few counts. This chain uses TRBV12-5 with TRBJ2-1; D possibly corresponds to TRBD1 (5 bases). The CDR3 has 16 amino acids. Trimming took off 1 base at V and 8 bases at J, with 18 bases between the two ends. The germline gives CDR1 LGHNT, CDR2 FRNRAP. CDR3 sequence reads: CASGLGQGNPIDEQFF. Here the CDR3 DNA reads TGTGCTAGTGGTTTGGGCCAGGGTAATCCTATTGATGAGCAGTTCTTC.

This clone has just one count. The CDR3 DNA reads TGTGCCAGCAGTGACTCCTGGGGACTAGCGGGAGCCCACTACTCCTACGAGCAGTACTTC. Its translation: CASSDSWGLAGAHYSYEQYF. The rearrangement links TRBV6-4 to TRBJ2-7; 14 nucleotides match TRBD2. Germline V gene sequence: CDR1 MRHNA, CDR2 SNTAGT. Germline trimming cut 0 bases from V and 0 bases from J; bases unmatched to any gene: 10. The CDR3 contains 20 residues.

The J gene is TRBJ2-1, the V gene TRBV19; the match to TRBD2 covers 15 bases. V dropped 1 base and J dropped 9; count of bases not matched to a gene: 4. Germline values: CDR1 LNHDA, CDR2 SQIVND (reference sequence). This CDR3 is 16 amino acids long. The CDR3 DNA reads as TGTGCCAGTAGTATAGCGAGGACTAGCGGGAGGGGTGAGCAGTTCTTC. It yields the protein CASSIARTSGRGEQFF. The complete variable domain, with remaining parts taken from reference TRBV19 and TRBJ2-1, reads DGGITQSPKYLFRKEGQNVTLSCEQNLNHDAMYWYRQDPGQGLRLIYYSQIVNDFQKGDIAEGYSVSREKKESFPLTVTSAQKNPTAFYLCASSIARTSGRGEQFFGPGTRLTVL.